A selection of T cell receptor beta chains follows, all from one sample in a study of shared clonotypes between healthy human individuals. Assay used: immunoSEQ multiplex PCR; TCRdb lists only in-frame clones, some missing. This table holds around 2.5 million clones, 93% found once. The sequencing input was naive CD4+ T cells from PBMCs. The receptors here all came from a man between 18 and 35 years old in good health. Some clones in this sample may be carry-over from other donors' samples. The CDR3 runs from the conserved cysteine through the conserved F or W. Each record gives: J gene, clone size, D gene, V gene, CDR3 DNA, CDR3 protein. The D gene is left open where the match is weak. Not all rows give a size; the values are once, few, many and, for expanded clones, a class.

>TRBJ1-1|NA|NA|TRBV5-1
TGCGCCAGCAGCTTGGCAGGCAGGGGGAACACTGAAGCTTTCTTT
CASSLAGRGNTEAFF
>TRBJ2-5|once|NA|TRBV28
TGTGCCAGCAGTTTGAGGTTCCGATTCCAAGAGACCCAGTACTTC
CASSLRFRFQETQYF
>TRBJ2-3|NA|TRBD2|TRBV7-2
TGTGCCAGCAGCTCCCGACTAGCCCCTCTCCGCGCAGATACGCAGTATTTT
CASSSRLAPLRADTQYF
>TRBJ2-1|NA|TRBD2|TRBV28
TGTGCCAGCATCCCGACTAGCGGGAGGCATACCTCCTACAATGAGCAGTTCTTC
CASIPTSGRHTSYNEQFF
>TRBJ1-3|NA|NA|TRBV7-2
TGTGCCAGCAGCTCCCTGAACAGGGTCGGAAACACCATATATTTT
CASSSLNRVGNTIYF
>TRBJ2-3|NA|TRBD1|TRBV6-1
TGTGCCAGCAGGGGACAGGGGGCAGATACGCAGTATTTT
CASRGQGADTQYF
>TRBJ2-1|NA|NA|TRBV2
TGTGCCAGCAGGAACAATGAGCAGTTCTTC
CASRNNEQFF
>TRBJ2-1|NA|NA|TRBV5-1
TGCGCCAGCAGCCCGCGACAGTACAATGAGCAGTTCTTC
CASSPRQYNEQFF
>TRBJ2-7|NA|NA|TRBV5-8
TGTGCCAGCAGCTTGTCGGGCGGTTATGGAAACGAGCAGTACTTC
CASSLSGGYGNEQYF
>TRBJ2-2|NA|TRBD2|TRBV2
TGTGCCACTTCGACTAGCGGGAGGGTCGGGGAGCTGTTTTTT
CATSTSGRVGELFF
>TRBJ1-1|NA|NA|TRBV28
TGTGCCAGCAGTTTATCAGGGTACACTGAAGCTTTCTTT
CASSLSGYTEAFF
>TRBJ2-1|NA|TRBD2|TRBV5-1
TGCGCCAGCAGCGCGGTGGGGGAGAGCGGGAGTTACAATGAGCAGTTCTTC
CASSAVGESGSYNEQFF
>TRBJ2-1|NA|NA|TRBV30
TGTGCCTGGAAGGTGGAGGAACTGGCCTACAATGAGCAGTTCTTC
CAWKVEELAYNEQFF
>TRBJ1-5|few|TRBD1|TRBV4-1
TGCGCCAGCAGCCAATTTGTACAGGGGGGAAATCAGCCCCAGCATTTT
CASSQFVQGGNQPQHF
>TRBJ1-1|NA|NA|TRBV7-3
TGTGCCAGCAGCTTAAGGCCCGACACTGAAGCTTTCTTT
CASSLRPDTEAFF
>TRBJ1-1|NA|NA|TRBV5-1
TGCGCCAGCAGCTTGTTTCGCGTGGGGGCCAACACTGAAGCTTTCTTT
CASSLFRVGANTEAFF
>TRBJ2-5|NA|NA|TRBV4-1
TGCGCCAGCAGCCAAGCCAGGGGCGGGGAGGAACAAGAGACCCAGTACTTC
CASSQARGGEEQETQYF
>TRBJ2-5|NA|NA|TRBV14
TGTGCCAGCAGCCAAGTGTCTCAGGGGGGGACCCAGTACTTC
CASSQVSQGGTQYF
>TRBJ2-1|NA|TRBD2|TRBV5-1
TGCGCCAGCAGCTTGGGAGGCGGCGGGGGATACCGGGACAATGAGCAGTTCTTC
CASSLGGGGGYRDNEQFF
>TRBJ2-7|NA|NA|TRBV28
TGTGCCAGCAGTCCGACCCCTAGCGAGCAGTACTTC
CASSPTPSEQYF
>TRBJ2-2|NA|NA|TRBV2
TGTGCCAGCAGACGGACAGTAACCGGGGAGCTGTTTTTT
CASRRTVTGELFF
>TRBJ2-2|NA|NA|TRBV5-1
TGCGCCAGCAGCTTGGGGCCCTCGTTGGCCGGGGAGCTGTTTTTT
CASSLGPSLAGELFF
>TRBJ2-2|NA|TRBD1|TRBV4-1
TGCGCCAGCAGCCAAACATCCGGGACAGTGAACACCGGGGAGCTGTTTTTT
CASSQTSGTVNTGELFF
>TRBJ2-7|NA|TRBD1|TRBV9
TGTGCCAGCAGCGTAGGTGGGACAGAAAGTTACGAGCAGTACTTC
CASSVGGTESYEQYF
>TRBJ2-7|NA|TRBD1|TRBV6-6
TGTGCCAGCAAAACCACACAGGGGGCTTACGAGCAGTACTTC
CASKTTQGAYEQYF
>TRBJ2-2|NA|NA|TRBV7-3
TGTGCCAGCAGCATGAGGGGTGGGGCAGCGAACACCGGGGAGCTGTTTTTT
CASSMRGGAANTGELFF
>TRBJ1-2|NA|TRBD1|TRBV5-1
TGCGCCAGCAGCTCGCAGGGGACAGGGTACTACACCTTC
CASSSQGTGYYTF
>TRBJ1-4|NA|NA|TRBV28
TGTGCCAGCAGGATTACCCGTAATGAAAAACTGTTTTTT
CASRITRNEKLFF
>TRBJ1-4|NA|NA|TRBV6-5
TGTGCCAGCAGTTACTCATTGGTTGCCGGAGAAAAACTGTTTTTT
CASSYSLVAGEKLFF
>TRBJ1-2|NA|NA|TRBV5-6
TGTGCCAGCAGCTTGGAAGGGACCCGGGGCTACACCTTC
CASSLEGTRGYTF
>TRBJ2-5|NA|NA|TRBV6-5
TGTGCCAGCAGGGCACTCCGGGAGACCCAGTACTTC
CASRALRETQYF